A selection of T cell receptor beta chains follows, all from one sample in a study of graft-versus-host responses after intestinal transplantation. For these receptors, no antigen is known. The assay was immunoSEQ multiplex PCR, and TCRdb's table has in-frame clones only and misses some. This table holds approximately 99,000 clones, 90% to 95% found once. Source: unstimulated CD4+ T cells sorted from spleen or lymph node cells, taken before transplant. The receptor source for this set is a human donor who was the organ donor for an intestinal transplant. The CDR3 runs from the conserved cysteine through the conserved F or W. Fields, in order: V gene, J gene, clone size, D gene, CDR3 DNA, CDR3 protein. The D gene is left open where the match is weak. Only some rows state a clone size, as once, few, many or a class for expanded clones.

>TRBV4-2|TRBJ1-3|NA|NA
TGTGCCAGCAGCAGGGAGGACACAATAACATCTGGAAACACCATATATTTT
CASSREDTITSGNTIYF
>TRBV19|TRBJ2-6|NA|NA
TGTGCCAGTAGTATATTGCTGAGCTCTGGGGCCAACGTCCTGACTTTC
CASSILLSSGANVLTF
>TRBV7-9|TRBJ1-1|NA|NA
TGTGCCAGCAGCGACCCTCGGGGACAAGAAACTAAAGCTTTCTTT
CASSDPRGQETKAFF
>TRBV4-1|TRBJ1-2|few|NA
TGCGCCAGCAGCCAAGCGGGACAAGTCTATGGCTACACCTTC
CASSQAGQVYGYTF
>TRBV9|TRBJ2-2|once|TRBD2
TGTGCCAGCAGCAGACTAGCGGGGGGGCCCGGGGAGCTGTTTTTT
CASSRLAGGPGELFF
>TRBV2|TRBJ2-3|NA|TRBD2
TGTGCCAGCAGTGGGTTAAGCGGGGGGGAGTCAGATACGCAGTATTTT
CASSGLSGGESDTQYF
>TRBV18|TRBJ1-5|NA|TRBD1
TGTGCCAGCTCACCAACAGGGACAGGGAATCAGCCCCAGCATTTT
CASSPTGTGNQPQHF
>TRBV7-9|TRBJ2-7|NA|NA
TGTGCCAGCAGACGAGAGGAGGGCCCAGGCTATTTGGACGAGCAGTACTTC
CASRREEGPGYLDEQYF
>TRBV27|TRBJ1-6|NA|TRBD1
TGTGCCAGCGGACAGGGGGCAGTGGCCAATTCACCCCTCCACTTT
CASGQGAVANSPLHF
>TRBV7-2|TRBJ2-3|NA|TRBD2
TGTGCCAGCAGCTTGACTAGCGGGGGGGCCACAGATACGCAGTATTTT
CASSLTSGGATDTQYF
>TRBV5-4|TRBJ2-1|NA|NA
TGTGCCAGCAGCGCCCCTCGCTCGGATGAGCAGTTCTTC
CASSAPRSDEQFF
>TRBV7-9|TRBJ1-6|NA|NA
TGTGCCAGCAGCTTAGCCAGGGGATATTCACCCCTCCACTTT
CASSLARGYSPLHF
>TRBV15|TRBJ1-2|NA|NA
TGTGCCACCAGCAGTTCCCCTGGGGCCAAACAAAGGGCCTATGGCTACACCTTC
CATSSSPGAKQRAYGYTF
>TRBV19|TRBJ1-1|NA|NA
TGTGCCAGTACGGTCAGCGGGGCACTGAACACTGAAGCTTTCTTT
CASTVSGALNTEAFF
>TRBV7-2|TRBJ1-4|once|TRBD1
TGTGCCAGCAGCCCCAGGGGGTTTAATGAAAAACTGTTTTTT
CASSPRGFNEKLFF
>TRBV7-2|TRBJ2-3|NA|TRBD1
TGTGCCAGCAGCTTAAGGGGGCCAGGCACAGATACGCAGTATTTT
CASSLRGPGTDTQYF
>TRBV6-5|TRBJ1-6|NA|TRBD1
TGTGCCAGCAGCACGGACAGGGGATATTCACCCCTCCACTTT
CASSTDRGYSPLHF
>TRBV6-1|TRBJ2-3|NA|NA
TGTGCCAGCAGTGAACGGGGGGCAACAGATACGCAGTATTTT
CASSERGATDTQYF
>TRBV9|TRBJ2-5|NA|NA
TGTGCCAGCAGCGCGAGTCGGAGAGCGTCCCAAGAGACCCAGTACTTC
CASSASRRASQETQYF
>TRBV14|TRBJ2-2|once|NA
TGTGCCAGCAGCCCCCGGGACTTTCCCCTCGGGGAGCTGTTTTTT
CASSPRDFPLGELFF
>TRBV28|TRBJ1-1|NA|TRBD1
TGTGCCAGCAGTTTTAGGGGACAGGGAAAAATGAACACTGAAGCTTTCTTT
CASSFRGQGKMNTEAFF
>TRBV27|TRBJ2-7|NA|TRBD1
TGTGCCAGCGCGACATGGACTGGGACAGGCTCCTACGAGCAGTACTTC
CASATWTGTGSYEQYF
>TRBV6-5|TRBJ2-5|NA|NA
TGTGCCAGCAAGGGCCGGGGAAACCAAGAGACCCAGTACTTC
CASKGRGNQETQYF
>TRBV7-6|TRBJ1-3|NA|NA
TGTGCCGGCAGCTTAGGAGGAACGAACACCATATATTTT
CAGSLGGTNTIYF
>TRBV7-6|TRBJ2-3|NA|NA
TGTGCCAGCAGCTTCTTCCCCTCCGGGGGTGGCACAGATACGCAGTATTTT
CASSFFPSGGGTDTQYF
>TRBV4-1|TRBJ1-3|NA|NA
TGCGCCAGCAGCCAAGCGGGACATCCTGGAAACACCATATATTTT
CASSQAGHPGNTIYF
>TRBV6-4|TRBJ2-1|NA|TRBD1
TGTGCCAGCAGCCCGACAGGGAGCTCCTACAATGAGCAGTTCTTC
CASSPTGSSYNEQFF